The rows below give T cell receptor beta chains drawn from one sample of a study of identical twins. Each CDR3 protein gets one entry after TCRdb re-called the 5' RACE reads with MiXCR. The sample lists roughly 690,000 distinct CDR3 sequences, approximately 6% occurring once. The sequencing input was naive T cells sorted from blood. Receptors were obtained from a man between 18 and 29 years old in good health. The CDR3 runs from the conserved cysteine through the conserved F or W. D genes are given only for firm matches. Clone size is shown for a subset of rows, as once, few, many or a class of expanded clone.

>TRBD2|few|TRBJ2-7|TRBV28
CASSFFRREATYEQYF
TGTGCCAGCAGTTTCTTTAGGCGGGAGGCCACCTACGAGCAGTACTTC
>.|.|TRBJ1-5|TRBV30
CAWSVGSQPQHF
TGTGCCTGGAGTGTAGGGAGTCAGCCCCAGCATTTT
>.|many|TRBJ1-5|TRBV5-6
CASSSMGQPQHF
TGTGCCAGCAGCTCCATGGGTCAGCCCCAGCATTTT
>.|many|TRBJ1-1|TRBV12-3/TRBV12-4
CASSPAGALEAFF
TGTGCCAGCAGTCCCGCGGGGGCCCTCGAAGCTTTCTTT
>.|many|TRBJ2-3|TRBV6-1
CASSPPGRTDTQYF
TGTGCCAGCAGTCCCCCCGGCCGGACAGATACGCAGTATTTT
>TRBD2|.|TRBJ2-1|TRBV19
CASSIVAGPTYNEQFF
TGTGCCAGTAGTATCGTAGCGGGTCCCACCTACAATGAGCAGTTCTTC
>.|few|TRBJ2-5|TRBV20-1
CSAMPVLDGDETQYF
TGCAGTGCTATGCCCGTACTGGACGGGGACGAGACCCAGTACTTC
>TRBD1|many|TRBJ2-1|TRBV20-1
CSARVTGRNEQFF
TGCAGTGCTAGAGTGACAGGGAGAAATGAGCAGTTCTTC
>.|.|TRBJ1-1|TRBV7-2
CASSWRGDAEAFF
TGTGCCAGCAGCTGGAGAGGGGACGCTGAAGCTTTCTTT
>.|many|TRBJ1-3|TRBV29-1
CRNNRDLSGNTIYF
TGCAGGAACAACAGGGACCTCTCTGGAAACACCATATATTTT
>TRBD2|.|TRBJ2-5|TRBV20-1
CSAPIAGGRGETQYF
TGCAGTGCTCCCATAGCGGGGGGCCGAGGGGAGACCCAGTACTTC
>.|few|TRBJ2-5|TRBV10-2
CASRAGKTQYF
TGCGCCAGCAGGGCCGGGAAGACCCAGTACTTC
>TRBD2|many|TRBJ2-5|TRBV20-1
CSATSGRARETQYF
TGCAGTGCAACTAGCGGGAGGGCCCGGGAGACCCAGTACTTC
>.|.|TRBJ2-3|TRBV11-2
CASSVRADPVRTDTQYF
TGTGCCAGCAGCGTCCGAGCGGACCCCGTCAGAACAGATACGCAGTATTTT
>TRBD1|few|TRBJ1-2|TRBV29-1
CSVESTGGADGYTF
TGCAGCGTTGAATCAACAGGGGGCGCGGATGGCTACACCTTC
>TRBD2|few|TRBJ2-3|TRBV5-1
CASRLWLASGADTQYF
TGCGCCAGCCGCCTTTGGTTGGCTAGCGGCGCAGATACGCAGTATTTT
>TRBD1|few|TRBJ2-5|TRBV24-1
CATSDRRDRGPQETQYF
TGTGCCACCAGTGACCGTAGGGACAGGGGCCCGCAAGAGACCCAGTACTTC
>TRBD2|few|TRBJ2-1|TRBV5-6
CASSTTLLAGGPLDNEQFF
TGTGCCAGCAGCACAACCTTACTAGCGGGAGGGCCCCTAGACAATGAGCAGTTCTTC
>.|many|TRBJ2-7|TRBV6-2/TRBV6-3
CASSLEGSYEQYF
TGTGCCAGTTCCTTAGAGGGAAGCTACGAGCAGTACTTC
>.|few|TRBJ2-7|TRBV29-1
CSVVHNEQYF
TGCAGCGTTGTTCACAACGAGCAGTACTTC
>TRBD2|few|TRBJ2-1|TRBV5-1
CASSKDGLAGVNEQFF
TGCGCCAGCAGCAAGGATGGACTAGCGGGAGTGAATGAGCAGTTCTTC
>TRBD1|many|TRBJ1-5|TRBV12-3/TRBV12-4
CASSPRTGVNQPQHF
TGTGCCAGCAGCCCCCGGACAGGGGTAAATCAGCCCCAGCATTTT
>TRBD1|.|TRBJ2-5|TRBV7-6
CASTGTGVKTQYF
TGTGCCAGCACCGGGACAGGCGTTAAGACCCAGTACTTC
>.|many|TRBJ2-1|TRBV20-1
CSARDWEYEQFF
TGCAGTGCTAGAGATTGGGAGTATGAGCAGTTCTTC
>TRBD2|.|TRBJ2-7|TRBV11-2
CASSPFLRLAGGPSTSYEQYF
TGTGCCAGCAGCCCATTCCTCCGACTAGCGGGAGGGCCATCGACCTCCTACGAGCAGTACTTC
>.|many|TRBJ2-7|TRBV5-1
CASSGEVGTEQYF
TGCGCCAGCAGTGGGGAAGTGGGCACCGAGCAGTACTTC